This T cell receptor (beta chain) stems from a study of CD8 T cells in Susac syndrome. The authors reverse transcribed about 0.5 to 1 ug RNA with random hexamers. TCRdb redid the calling of the immunoSEQ multiplex PCR reads with MiXCR, one entry per CDR3 protein. This sample carries approximately 120,000 distinct CDR3 sequences, about 95% of them seen once, and the ten largest clones take more than 0.08%. The TCR comes from a human donor in good health. The specimen sequenced was CD4+ T cells from PBMCs.

CDR3 DNA sequence: TGTGCCAGCAGGGAACTAGCGGGGGCATACAATGAGCAGTTCTTC. Its translation: CASRELAGAYNEQFF. The chain combines TRBV6-1 with TRBJ2-1; 11 bases agree with TRBD2. Germline loops: CDR1 MNHNS, CDR2 SASEGT. The CDR3 consists of 15 residues. V was clipped by 6 bases and J by 4 bases; unmatched bases: 5.